This record covers a single T cell receptor (beta chain). Its antigen is not known. Trimming removed 0 bases from V and 4 bases from J, with 18 bases in between. Germline V CDR1 and CDR2: GTSNPN, SVGIG (reference sequence). The CDR3 loop spans 16 amino acids. The sequenced template was cDNA made from the entire isolated RNA. Sequencing used immunoSEQ multiplex PCR; TCRdb keeps in-frame clones, though not all of them. The sample includes about 210,000 clones, about 11% seen only once; the top ten take 1% to 1.5%. The entry originates in a study of beta chain features in type 1 diabetes. Averaging about 120 mL, one heparinised blood draw was given by each donor. General study points: Healthy donors had naive, central memory and Treg TCRB repertoires that appeared less similar than those seen among patients.

The gene calls are TRBV30 and TRBJ2-5, with a possible D match to TRBD1 (6 bases). The source material was central memory CD4+ T cells from blood. The clonotype comes from a man younger than 35 in good health. The DNA for the CDR3 is TGTGCCTGGAGTGTAGGGGGAGCTAGGCTTGGAGAGACCCAGTACTTC. Its protein is CAWSVGGARLGETQYF.